The next 8 T cell receptor beta chains were all read from a single sample in a study of OX40 agonist ivuxolimab in advanced cancers. Method: immunoSEQ multiplex PCR; TCRdb's copy keeps in-frame clones and lacks some. The sample records about 68,000 clones, more than 75% being singletons. The sequenced sample was CD4+ or CD8+ T cells sorted from blood, obtained in a trial of the OX40 agonist ivuxolimab. The receptor source for this set is an adult with an advanced solid tumor such as melanoma, head and neck, liver or kidney cancer.

J is TRBJ2-3 and V is TRBV7-3; 11 bases line up with TRBD2. V lost 3 bases to trimming and J lost 5 bases; unmatched junction nucleotides: 10. This CDR3 contains 17 residues. Looked up from germline, CDR1 is SGHTA and CDR2 is FQGTGA. CDR3: CASSFLSSGGRGDTQYF. Here the CDR3 DNA reads TGTGCCAGCAGCTTCCTGTCTAGCGGGGGGCGTGGAGATACGCAGTATTTT.

The V gene is TRBV4-3, the J gene TRBJ1-1; 8 positions agree with TRBD1. The CDR3 covers 14 residues. J gave up 11 bases and V 3 bases, and 11 bases lay outside the gene matches. Germline assignment: CDR1 LGHNA and CDR2 YSLEER. CDR3 amino acids: CASSHTPGGLVAFF. DNA of the CDR3: TGCGCCAGCAGCCACACCCCAGGGGGCCTGGTGGCTTTCTTT.

Of note for this clone: A junction boundary mismatches the germline segment, possibly from a read error. The genes are TRBV7-7 and TRBJ2-3; D is perhaps TRBD1 (6 bases). This CDR3 contains 13 residues. The V gene's germline CDR1 is SSHAT and CDR2 FNYEAQ (reference sequence). The CDR3 DNA is TGTGCTAGCAGCTCAGGGACACAAGATACGCAGTATTTT. As protein: CASSSGTQDTQYF.

This clone appeared a single time. The chain has TRBV5-1 and TRBJ2-2, with a tentative D call TRBD2 (6 bases). V was clipped by 3 bases and J by 5 bases, with 14 bases between them. Germline V lookup: CDR1 SGHRS, CDR2 YFSETQ. The CDR3 is 15 amino acids. The CDR3: CASSSVPGTTGELFF. The CDR3 DNA is TGCGCCAGCAGCTCCGTTCCCGGGACTACCGGGGAGCTGTTTTTT.

This sequence joins TRBV19 and TRBJ1-4; TRBD1 matches 7 bases. J gave up 3 bases and V 5 bases, and 9 bases lay outside the gene matches. CDR3 length equals 16 residues. Germline V gene data show CDR1 as LNHDA and CDR2 as SQIVND (reference sequence). The CDR3 protein is CASSPRQGSSNEKLFF. Here the CDR3 DNA reads TGTGCCAGTAGTCCCCGACAGGGTTCATCTAATGAAAAACTGTTTTTT.

V usage is TRBV9 and J usage is TRBJ1-6, with unresolved D. The CDR3 totals 15 residues. The V end was cut by 3 bases, the J end by 0 bases, with 7 bases between. Germline V gene lookup returns CDR1 SGDLS and CDR2 YYNGEE. The CDR3 spells CASSAGSSYNSPLHF. CDR3 nucleotide sequence: TGTGCCAGCAGCGCGGGGAGCTCCTATAATTCACCCCTCCACTTT.

The chain is built from TRBV19 and TRBJ2-1; D gene unclear. Germline lookup yields CDR1 LNHDA and CDR2 SQIVND (reference sequence). V dropped 4 bases and J dropped 6 bases, with 4 bases sitting between them. This CDR3 has 11 residues. The CDR3 is CASSTRNEQFF. CDR3 in DNA: TGTGCCAGTAGTACCCGCAATGAGCAGTTCTTC. Filled out from reference TRBV19 and TRBJ2-1, the complete variable domain reads DGGITQSPKYLFRKEGQNVTLSCEQNLNHDAMYWYRQDPGQGLRLIYYSQIVNDFQKGDIAEGYSVSREKKESFPLTVTSAQKNPTAFYLCASSTRNEQFFGPGTRLTVL.

This chain connects TRBV5-4 to TRBJ2-2; D is undetermined. The V gene's germline CDR1 is SGHNT and CDR2 YYREEE (reference sequence). V shed 0 bases and J shed 1 base, with 7 bases lying between them. CDR3 length: 15 residues. The CDR3 DNA reads as TGTGCCAGCAGCTTGGGGGCAGGGAACACCGGGGAGCTGTTTTTT. The encoded protein is CASSLGAGNTGELFF.